This record covers a single T cell receptor beta chain. This clonotype is identified as medium-sized (0.01 to 0.1%). Its target antigen remains unknown. No clone much larger than this one lies a single base away; base qualities are absent. Sequences SEHNR (CDR1) and FQNEAQ (CDR2) are obtained from the germline V gene (reference sequence). A distance of 16 bases separates the germline ends of V and J, which lose 6 bases and 7 bases respectively. The CDR3 starts with the cysteine, ends with the phenylalanine, and has 15 residues. The only DNA kept is the CDR3, 45 bases in frame from the first base. Approximately 0.5 ug RNA was reverse transcribed with SuperScript III using primers against the alpha and beta constant regions. Separate alpha and beta chain libraries were generated by chain-specific third strand synthesis with multiplexing indices. The protocol used a single primer pair to amplify all rearrangements within a chain, which avoided primer bias, and attached molecular barcodes to each cDNA molecule. Purified cDNA was ligated with T4 RNA Ligase 1 onto a 5' RACE adapter bearing a random hexamer and the SP2 sequencing primer site. Second strand synthesis was primed from the SP2 site with Phusion polymerase, using slow temperature ramps to favor optimal annealing. Joined together, two random hexamer sequences that had both been added before amplification formed the 12-nucleotide barcode of each molecule. A short first PCR added P5 and P7 adapter elements plus a second index, followed by an approximately 24-cycle amplification PCR with P5s and P7 primers. A total of 25 to 30 PCR cycles were applied to the libraries, which were quantified on a Qubit, sized on a Bioanalyzer, and diluted to about 4.4 nM. Sequencing of the normalized libraries was done on an Illumina MiSeq using 2 x 250 paired-end kits. MinElute columns were the means by which the reverse transcription reactions were cleaned up, and the reactions were eluted into 10 ul Tris-Cl. Adapter ligations were incubated for about 20 hours at 16 degrees C and subsequently purified with AMPure XP beads at a 1:1 ratio. The study's own analysis went as follows. A modified Decombinator processed the demultiplexed FASTQ files and output V, J, insert and barcode information. Any sequence that shared a barcode yet differed from the dominant sequence was discarded as an error, and the number of original cDNA molecules was estimated by counting barcodes clustered at Levenshtein distance 3. The R packages ineq, vegan, igraph and RCytoscape were used for downstream analyses, together with IMGT nomenclature and CDR3 definitions. To avoid skew from clonal expansion, each TCR was counted once, and V gene usage was computed over distinct sequences. Unique CDR3 amino acid sequences within a donor were connected in similarity networks whenever two sequences differed by a single Levenshtein edit. The authors compiled published HIV-specific CDR3s (approximately 86 alpha, just over 700 beta) and CMV-specific CDR3s (approximately 13 alpha, about 250 beta) and searched for them in the repertoires. Lower sequence numbers were not the cause of the decreased diversity in patients, as random subsampling to size-matched repertoires showed. TCRdb reran the public reads through fastp at Q25 and MiXCR, keeping productive beta chains. For every CDR3 protein sequence, its rows merge into one entry that carries the most common genes and DNA. In this record, the V and J calls reflect TCRdb's handling and not the investigators' own analysis. This sample holds around 4,300 distinct CDR3 sequences; less than 6.5% were observed only once. Together, the top ten hold roughly 31% of the sample.

Follow-up blood from HIV-infected patients was collected roughly three months, about 14 weeks, after antiretroviral therapy began. Whole blood was used without cell fractionation, so the repertoire reflected all unsorted peripheral T cells. For RNA extraction, an approximately 2.5 ml sample of peripheral blood was drawn into Tempus tubes. Treatment interruptions were among the grounds for excluding patients from enrollment, as were febrile or AIDS-related illness, tumors, hepatitis B or C coinfection, immunomodulatory therapy and recent vaccination. The TURBO-DNase kit was used to remove leftover genomic DNA, and GLOBINclear was used to deplete globin mRNA. The data were taken from a study of HIV-infected patients and healthy controls (dated by TCRdb to 2013 to 2016). As for the study more broadly: After three months of therapy, CD4 counts in about 90% of the 16 patients increased to a modest but significant degree while remaining below normal ranges. No consistent shift in CD8 counts was seen during early therapy, whereas a slight rise was seen in the CD4:CD8 ratio. An undetectable viral load was attained by 11 of 16 patients by the second bleed and by all patients after a further year of therapy. Relative to controls, total CDR3 counts per chain did not differ significantly, and patients lacked overall T-cell lymphocytopenia. The question the study tested was whether immune perturbation and reconstitution could be captured by deep TCR repertoire sequencing of small blood samples from HIV patients.

The paper as a whole reports these results and caveats: The dynamics of distinct T-cell subpopulations could not be separated, and sequencing depth was restricted, because whole blood was used. MAIT cell alpha-chain CDR3s were present at high frequency in healthy controls but severely depleted in HIV+ repertoires. Size-matched repertoire data did not replicate the apparent post-therapy recovery of the Gini index in HIV-infected patients. Treated samples reflected only two to four months of therapy, arguably too short to observe immune reconstitution given low adult thymic output. The study did not determine donor HLA types. Significantly different mean usage between HIV-infected patients and controls was observed for eight alpha and eight beta V genes. Slight age and sex profile differences between the study cohorts did not explain the observed diversity differences. Rare events from HIV-infected data received too much weight under size-matching, and comparisons were complicated by unequal numbers of distinct sequences between patients and controls. Roughly threefold more distinct CDR3s and higher Shannon diversity were observed in healthy control repertoires than in untreated HIV+ repertoires. Significantly higher mean Gini indices were seen in HIV-infected repertoires than in controls, possibly reflecting oligoclonality. Most CMV-associated CDR3s became more frequent during therapy, although their change was not significant, whereas HIV-associated CDR3s showed a significant decrease in frequency. Both the Jaccard index and the count of highly shared sequences showed that healthy controls shared more CDR3s between individuals than HIV+ patients did. Alpha-beta chain pairing was not determined in the samples. Only sixteen HIV-infected individuals were processed, which the authors considered a major limit on how widely the findings apply.

This specimen was blood, taken during antiretroviral therapy. The TCR sequence derives from an adult with HIV infection. The chain employs TRBV7-9 and TRBJ1-6; tentative D gene TRBD1, with 6 bases matching. The nucleotides read TGTGCCAGCAGTCCCGACAGGCCCGACAATTCACCCCTCCACTTT. Its amino acids are CASSPDRPDNSPLHF.